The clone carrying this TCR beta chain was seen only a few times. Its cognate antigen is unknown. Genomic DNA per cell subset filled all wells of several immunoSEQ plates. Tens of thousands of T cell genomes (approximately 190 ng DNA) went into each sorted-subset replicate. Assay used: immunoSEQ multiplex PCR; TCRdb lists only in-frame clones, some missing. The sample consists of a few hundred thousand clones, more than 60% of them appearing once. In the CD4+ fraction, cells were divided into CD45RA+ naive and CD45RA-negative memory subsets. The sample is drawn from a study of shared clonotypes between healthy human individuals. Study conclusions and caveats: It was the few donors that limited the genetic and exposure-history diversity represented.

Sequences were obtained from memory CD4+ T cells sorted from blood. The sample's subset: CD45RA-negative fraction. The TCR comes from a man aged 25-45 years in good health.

CDR3 residues: CASSDFGGNQPQHF. CDR3 bases: TGTGCCAGCAGTGATTTCGGGGGCAATCAGCCCCAGCATTTT. V gene TRBV2 combines with J gene TRBJ1-5; D remains ambiguous. V was cut by 3 bases and J by 2 bases, with 8 bases left in between. Germline CDR1 is SNHLY and CDR2 is FYNNEI. The length of the CDR3 is 14 residues.